The 17 T cell receptor beta chains below were found in one sample sequenced in a study of beta chain features in type 1 diabetes. The whole isolated RNA underwent reverse transcription, so sequencing captured expressed TCRB transcripts. Sequencing used immunoSEQ multiplex PCR; TCRdb keeps in-frame clones, though not all of them. The sample holds 850,000 to 900,000 clones, roughly 15% seen once. The sample comprised naive CD4+ T cells from blood. These TCRs come from a woman aged 18-35 years in good health.

A few counts support this clone. The gene calls are TRBV7-9 and TRBJ2-5; weak D call: TRBD2 (6 bases). V lost 3 bases to trimming and J lost 2 bases, with 19 bases between them. From germline, CDR1 is SEHNR and CDR2 FQNEAQ (reference sequence). This CDR3 spans 17 amino acids. Here the CDR3 reads CASSFEAGEAPQETQYF. DNA for the CDR3: TGTGCCAGCAGCTTTGAGGCCGGGGAGGCCCCTCAAGAGACCCAGTACTTC. The variable domain in full, completed from reference TRBV7-9 and TRBJ2-5, reads DTGVSQNPRHKITKRGQNVTFRCDPISEHNRLYWYRQTLGQGPEFLTYFQNEAQLEKSRLLSDRFSAERPKGSFSTLEIQRTEQGDSAMYLCASSFEAGEAPQETQYFGPGTRLLVL.

The chain links TRBV4-3 to TRBJ2-6; tentatively, D is TRBD1 (6 bases). Germline V gives CDR1 LGHNA, CDR2 YSLEER. This CDR3 is 18 amino acids long. Trimming pared 0 bases from V and 4 bases from J, leaving 16 bases between. CDR3 amino acids: CASSQDYHGGTGANVLTF. CDR3 nucleotide sequence: TGCGCCAGCAGCCAAGATTACCATGGGGGCACCGGGGCCAACGTCCTGACTTTC.

V usage is TRBV4-2 and J usage is TRBJ2-5, with D maybe TRBD1 (6 bases). V lost 4 bases and J 3 bases, leaving 15 bases between the germline ends. The CDR3 is made up of 15 amino acids. CDR1 LGHNA and CDR2 YNFKEQ come from the germline V gene. CDR3 bases: TGTGCCAGCAGCCCCGGGACACCTCAGAAAGAGACCCAGTACTTC. Residues: CASSPGTPQKETQYF.

This rearrangement joins TRBV10-3 to TRBJ2-1; 8 bases are shared with TRBD2. V was pared by 4 bases and J by 4 bases, with 9 bases of the junction left unmatched. The CDR3 is made up of 16 amino acids. Germline CDR1 ENHRY, CDR2 SYGVKD. The CDR3 region is CAISVDLSGTYNEQFF. The CDR3 DNA reads TGTGCCATCAGTGTGGATCTTAGCGGGACGTACAATGAGCAGTTCTTC.

The V call is TRBV19, the J call TRBJ2-7; no clear D gene. V was clipped by 4 bases and J by 7 bases, with 11 bases between them. CDR1 and CDR2 (germline): LNHDA, SQIVND (reference sequence). The CDR3 has 12 amino acids. The CDR3 reads CASSTYTQEQYF. The CDR3 DNA is TGTGCCAGTAGTACCTATACCCAAGAGCAGTACTTC.

This chain joins TRBV19 and TRBJ2-7, with TRBD1 identical over 7 bases. With V trimmed by 6 bases and J by 1 base, 3 bases remained unmatched. The V gene's germline CDR1 is LNHDA and CDR2 SQIVND (reference sequence). The CDR3 consists of 13 residues. CDR3: CASRAGGSYEQYF. CDR3 coding DNA: TGTGCCAGTAGGGCAGGGGGTTCCTACGAGCAGTACTTC.

The V and J genes are TRBV2 and TRBJ2-3; D is ambiguous. The CDR3 is 16 residues long. The germline gives CDR1 SNHLY, CDR2 FYNNEI. V was pared by 3 bases and J by 6 bases, with 19 bases between. CDR3 coding DNA: TGTGCCAGCAGTGAGTATCTGGACCAGCGCTCGGATACGCAGTATTTT. This codes for CASSEYLDQRSDTQYF.

The V call is TRBV2, the J call TRBJ2-7; no clear D gene. This CDR3 is built from 12 residues. Trimming left V 1 base short and J 3 bases short, with 4 bases between. CDR1 is SNHLY and CDR2 is FYNNEI in the germline V gene. The CDR3 region is CASSEVVYEQYF. Here the CDR3 DNA reads TGTGCCAGCAGTGAAGTTGTCTACGAGCAGTACTTC.

The chain links TRBV9 to TRBJ2-5; D perhaps matches TRBD1 (6 bases). TRBJ2-7 matches the DNA end more closely, so the J call is doubtful. The germline CDR1 and CDR2 sequences are SGDLS and YYNGEE. This CDR3 is built from 14 residues. The CDR3 DNA sequence: TGTGCCAGCAGCGTGACCGAGACAGGTTACGAGCAGTACTTC. It is translated as CASSVTETGYEQYF.

This clone was detected a few times. Here the CDR3 reads CASSLVGGAMRSYEQYF. The CDR3 DNA is TGTGCCAGCAGCTTAGTAGGTGGCGCCATGCGCTCCTACGAGCAGTACTTC. The chain has TRBV7-2 and TRBJ2-7; D is ambiguous. CDR1 SGHTA and CDR2 FQGNSA come from the germline V gene. The CDR3 has 17 amino acids. V lost 1 base to trimming and J lost 0 bases, with 16 bases between them.

Here the CDR3 DNA reads TGTGCCAGCAGTGAATTTTGGCCCGAGCAGTACTTC. Translating it yields CASSEFWPEQYF. This chain links TRBV25-1 with TRBJ2-7; D unresolved. Germline CDR1 and CDR2: MGHDK and SYGVNS. V lost 1 base and J lost 6, with 7 bases in between. This CDR3 spans 12 amino acids.

This sequence joins TRBV6-4 and TRBJ2-4, with D uncertain. Germline-derived CDR1 and CDR2 are MRHNA and SNTAGT. The CDR3 contains 15 residues. The V and J ends lost 3 bases and 8 bases respectively, with 17 bases between them. The CDR3 sequence is CASSENVGSLYIQYF. CDR3 nucleotide sequence: TGTGCCAGCAGTGAAAATGTGGGCAGCCTTTACATTCAGTACTTC.

This chain links TRBV5-1 with TRBJ2-1, with D perhaps matching TRBD2 (6 bases). Germline-derived CDR1 and CDR2 are SGHRS and YFSETQ. This CDR3 comprises 16 residues. V lost 0 bases to trimming and J lost 0 bases, with 10 bases between them. CDR3: CASSLVLATSYNEQFF. For the CDR3, the DNA is TGCGCCAGCAGCTTGGTTCTAGCGACCTCCTACAATGAGCAGTTCTTC.

The chain links TRBV7-2 to TRBJ2-7; no reliable D call. With 1 base removed from V and 6 bases from J, the gap between germline ends came to 10 bases. CDR3 size: 13 residues. Germline CDR1 and CDR2: SGHTA and FQGNSA. The CDR3 DNA reads as TGTGCCAGCAGCTTAGTATCGCCAGCCGAGCAGTACTTC. This codes for CASSLVSPAEQYF.

This chain joins TRBV6-5 and TRBJ2-4; D might be TRBD1 (6 bases). Per the germline V gene, CDR1 is MNHEY and CDR2 is SVGAGI. The V and J ends lost 7 bases and 2 bases respectively, with 12 bases between them. This CDR3 has 14 residues. This CDR3 is CASTKQGTKNIQYF. CDR3 bases: TGTGCCAGCACGAAACAGGGAACCAAAAACATTCAGTACTTC.

This clone was seen only a few times. The chain couples TRBV7-2 to TRBJ2-5, with TRBD2 as a possible D gene (6 bases). The CDR3 has 15 residues. V lost 1 base, J lost 9 bases, and 18 bases lay in between. Germline V lookup: CDR1 SGHTA, CDR2 FQGNSA. Here the CDR3 reads CASSLEGGARVAQYF. Here the CDR3 DNA reads TGTGCCAGCAGCTTAGAGGGAGGAGCCCGTGTGGCCCAGTACTTC.

This chain links TRBV28 with TRBJ2-7; the D call may be TRBD1 or TRBD2 (5 bases each). This CDR3 is 12 amino acids long. Trimming stripped 6 bases from V and 6 bases from J, with 12 bases between. Germline-derived CDR1 and CDR2 are MDHEN and SYDVKM. In DNA form, the CDR3 reads TGTGCCAGCAGCGAGGGGCTAAGCGAGCAGTACTTC. It yields the protein CASSEGLSEQYF.